This paragraph reports one T cell receptor (beta chain). For TCR beta, libraries came from iRepertoire HTBI primers and Arm-PCR of CDR3 regions. In the authors' workflow: Sample data revealed approximately 56 TRBV and about 15 TRBJ segments. Each CDR3 protein gets one entry after TCRdb re-called the multiplex PCR reads with MiXCR. Clone size and V and J calls follow TCRdb, not the original study. The sample includes a few hundred thousand distinct CDR3 sequences, about 18% of them seen just once. The data are from a study of regulatory T cells in long-lasting Graves disease. Indicated time point: newly diagnosed GD, antithyroid drugs for less than 3 months. The authors made the TCR library using RNA they extracted from PBMCs. The CDR3 is made up of 16 amino acids. CDR1 and CDR2 from the germline V gene are SGDLS and YYNGEE. The V end lost 0 bases, the J end lost 7 bases, and 20 bases lay between the germline ends.

The same data also contributed to another study, on T cells in Graves' hyperthyroidism and ophthalmopathy.

This chain connects TRBV9 to TRBJ2-7; TRBD2 might be the D (5 bases). The sequence was obtained from a woman in her twenties or thirties with Graves disease. Sequences were derived from peripheral blood mononuclear cells (PBMCs), sampled at new diagnosis, from a patient treated with antithyroid drugs. CDR3 protein: CASSVDVGVFTPEQYF. In DNA form, the CDR3 reads TGTGCCAGCAGCGTAGATGTCGGGGTTTTCACCCCGGAGCAGTACTTC.